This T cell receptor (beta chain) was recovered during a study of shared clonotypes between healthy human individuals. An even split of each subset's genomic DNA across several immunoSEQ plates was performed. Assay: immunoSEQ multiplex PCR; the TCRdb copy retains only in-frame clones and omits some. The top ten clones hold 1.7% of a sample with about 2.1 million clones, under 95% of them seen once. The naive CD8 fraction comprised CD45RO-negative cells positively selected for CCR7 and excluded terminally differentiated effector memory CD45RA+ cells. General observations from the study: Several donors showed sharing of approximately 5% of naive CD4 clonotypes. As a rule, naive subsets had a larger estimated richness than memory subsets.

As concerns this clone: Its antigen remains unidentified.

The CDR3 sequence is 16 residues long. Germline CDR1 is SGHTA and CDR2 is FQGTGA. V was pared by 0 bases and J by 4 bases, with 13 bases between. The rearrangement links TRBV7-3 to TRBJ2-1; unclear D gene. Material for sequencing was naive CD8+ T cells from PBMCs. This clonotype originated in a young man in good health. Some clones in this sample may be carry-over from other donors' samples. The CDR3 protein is CASSLTGLVNYNEQFF. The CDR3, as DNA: TGTGCCAGCAGCTTAACAGGCCTAGTAAATTACAATGAGCAGTTCTTC.